The rows below give T cell receptor beta chains drawn from one sample of a study of regulatory T cells in long-lasting Graves disease. In TCRdb, the multiplex PCR reads were re-called with MiXCR into one record per CDR3 protein. The profile shows 540,000 or so distinct CDR3 sequences, approximately 13% of them singletons. The same specimen was also included in a second study, on T cells in Graves' hyperthyroidism and ophthalmopathy.

Sequenced material: peripheral blood mononuclear cells (PBMCs), taken at new diagnosis, from a patient treated with antithyroid drugs. These receptors were collected from a young man with Graves disease. Each CDR3 is given with its conserved first and last residue. A D gene is named only where the DNA matches it firmly. Clone size, where shown, is once, few, many, or a class for clones that have expanded.

j_call clone_size v_call d_call cdr3_nt cdr3_aa
TRBJ2-7 many TRBV12-3/TRBV12-4 TRBD2 TGTGCCAGCAGTTTTCTAGCGGGAGTCCTGAACGAGCAGTACTTC CASSFLAGVLNEQYF
TRBJ2-5 many TRBV15 TRBD1 TGTGCCACATCCAGGGGGCGAGAGACCCAGTACTTC CATSRGRETQYF
TRBJ2-7 many TRBV20-1 TRBD2 TGCAGTGCCCCTCTGGGGACTAGAGAGCAGTACTTC CSAPLGTREQYF
TRBJ2-3 few TRBV6-2/TRBV6-3 TRBD2 TGTGCCAGCCTAACTAGCGGGAGGGCAGATACGCAGTATTTT CASLTSGRADTQYF
TRBJ1-2 many TRBV11-2 TRBD1 TGTGCCAGCAGCTTAGCGCCAGGGGGTAACTATGGCTACACCTTC CASSLAPGGNYGYTF
TRBJ2-3 many TRBV29-1 - TGCAGCGTTGGTCCGGGACGGACCCTCACAGATACGCAGTATTTT CSVGPGRTLTDTQYF
TRBJ2-4 few TRBV7-9 - TGTGCCAGCAGCCGTGAATGGCCGTCGGCTGACATTCAGTACTTC CASSREWPSADIQYF
TRBJ2-7 many TRBV5-1 - TGCGCCAGCAGCTTGGAGGGGGCCTACGAGCAGTACTTC CASSLEGAYEQYF
TRBJ2-1 - TRBV10-3 TRBD2 TGTGCCATCAGTGAGTCTGGGACTAGAGGCAATGAGCAGTTCTTC CAISESGTRGNEQFF
TRBJ2-4 many TRBV2 - TGTGCCAGCAGGTGGACAGACCTCTTAGCCAAAAACATTCAGTACTTC CASRWTDLLAKNIQYF
TRBJ2-1 - TRBV5-1 TRBD2 TGCGCCAGCAGCTTGGCCCGGACTAGCGGGAGTTCCTACAATGAGCAGTTCTTC CASSLARTSGSSYNEQFF
TRBJ2-7 few TRBV5-1 TRBD1 TGCGCCAGCAGAAGGGGACAGGACTACGAGCAGTACTTC CASRRGQDYEQYF
TRBJ1-1 few TRBV12-3/TRBV12-4 TRBD1 TGTGCCAGCACTAAAGGGGGCCTGAACACTGAAGCTTTCTTT CASTKGGLNTEAFF
TRBJ2-2 - TRBV6-2/TRBV6-3 - TGTGCCAGCAAGATTAGGTTAACTTACACCGGGGAGCTGTTTTTT CASKIRLTYTGELFF
TRBJ2-5 many TRBV6-1 TRBD1 TGTGCCAGCAGCCAAATTCTACCCGGGACAGAAGAGACCCAGTACTTC CASSQILPGTEETQYF
TRBJ2-5 many TRBV6-2/TRBV6-3 - TGTGCCAGCAGTTGGATGGGTCAGGAGACCCAGTACTTC CASSWMGQETQYF